The rows below give T cell receptor beta chains drawn from one sample of a study of blood T cell repertoires in COVID-19. Assay used: immunoSEQ multiplex PCR; TCRdb lists only in-frame clones, some missing. The profile shows about 230,000 clones, around four fifths of them singletons. Sequencing was carried out using peripheral blood. The origin of the receptors is a woman between 65 and 79 years old with active or convalescent COVID-19. Each CDR3 is given with its conserved first and last residue. Each record gives: D gene, J gene, V gene, clone size, CDR3 DNA, CDR3 protein. A D gene is named only where the DNA matches it firmly. The size field is filled for only some rows; it gives once, few, many or a size class.

D gene: NA; J gene: TRBJ2-5; V gene: TRBV3-1/TRBV3-2; clone size: NA; CDR3 DNA: TGTGCCAGCAGCCAAGTCCGGGGTTCCTGGGAGACCCAGTACTTC; CDR3 protein: CASSQVRGSWETQYF
D gene: TRBD2; J gene: TRBJ2-1; V gene: TRBV9; clone size: NA; CDR3 DNA: TGTGCCAGCAGCGTAGGGCCAGCGGGAGTCAATGAGCAGTTCTTC; CDR3 protein: CASSVGPAGVNEQFF
D gene: TRBD1; J gene: TRBJ1-1; V gene: TRBV5-4; clone size: NA; CDR3 DNA: TGTGCCAGCAGCTCACCGGGACAGGGGAACACTGAAGCTTTCTTT; CDR3 protein: CASSSPGQGNTEAFF
D gene: TRBD1; J gene: TRBJ1-1; V gene: TRBV6-6; clone size: NA; CDR3 DNA: TGTGCCAGCAGACTTATCGAGGGGGCGGCTGAAGCTTTCTTT; CDR3 protein: CASRLIEGAAEAFF
D gene: NA; J gene: TRBJ2-7; V gene: TRBV7-2; clone size: NA; CDR3 DNA: TGTGCCAGCAGCTTAGGGTCGGCGGGGGCGCCCTACGAGCAGTACTTC; CDR3 protein: CASSLGSAGAPYEQYF
D gene: NA; J gene: TRBJ2-7; V gene: TRBV28; clone size: NA; CDR3 DNA: TGTGCCAGCAGTTTATCGACAGCTGGGAAGGCCGAGCAGTACTTC; CDR3 protein: CASSLSTAGKAEQYF
D gene: NA; J gene: TRBJ2-5; V gene: TRBV9; clone size: NA; CDR3 DNA: TGTGCCAGCAGCGGGGGGCGGGAGACCCAGTACTTC; CDR3 protein: CASSGGRETQYF
D gene: NA; J gene: TRBJ1-1; V gene: TRBV28; clone size: few; CDR3 DNA: TGTGCCAGCAGTTTTAATCCCGAGCGGGGAAACACTGAAGCTTTCTTT; CDR3 protein: CASSFNPERGNTEAFF
D gene: NA; J gene: TRBJ2-5; V gene: TRBV7-2; clone size: NA; CDR3 DNA: TGTGCCAGCAGCCCGGGACTTAGGGAGACCCAGTACTTC; CDR3 protein: CASSPGLRETQYF
D gene: NA; J gene: TRBJ1-3; V gene: TRBV19; clone size: NA; CDR3 DNA: TGTGCCAGTAGTACCTACGAGAGCTCTGGAAACACCATATATTTT; CDR3 protein: CASSTYESSGNTIYF
D gene: TRBD1; J gene: TRBJ2-1; V gene: TRBV6-2/TRBV6-3; clone size: NA; CDR3 DNA: TGTGCCAGCAGTTACCCCGGACAGGGGGCCTACAATGAGCAGTTCTTC; CDR3 protein: CASSYPGQGAYNEQFF
D gene: TRBD1; J gene: TRBJ2-7; V gene: TRBV3-1/TRBV3-2; clone size: NA; CDR3 DNA: TGTGCCAGCAGCCGAACAGGGGGCGCGTTATCCTACGAGCAGTACTTC; CDR3 protein: CASSRTGGALSYEQYF
D gene: NA; J gene: TRBJ2-2; V gene: TRBV19; clone size: NA; CDR3 DNA: TGTGCCAGTAGTTGGAGCACCGGGGAGCTGTTTTTT; CDR3 protein: CASSWSTGELFF
D gene: NA; J gene: TRBJ2-3; V gene: TRBV18; clone size: NA; CDR3 DNA: TGTGCCAGCGCCACCAGACTCCGCCCAGATACGCAGTATTTT; CDR3 protein: CASATRLRPDTQYF